Listed below are T cell receptor beta chains from one sample, sequenced in a study of T-cell reconstitution after alpha-beta-depleted transplantation in children. From the PCR reads, TCRdb called clonotypes with MiXCR, one entry per CDR3 protein. Of roughly 610,000 distinct CDR3 sequences in the sample, roughly a tenth were seen once. The specimen was PBMCs from the stem cell graft donor, collected from the stem cell graft. The receptors come from a human donor who donated a stem cell graft to a child with acute myeloid leukemia. Each CDR3 is given with its conserved first and last residue.

>TRBJ2-3|TRBV28
CASSLESSGRTDTQYF
>TRBJ2-1|TRBV25-1
CASSAPTRESYNEQFF
>TRBJ2-1|TRBV28
CASSSMTPSSYNEQFF
>TRBJ1-1|TRBV4-3
CASSQSQYGLVAEAFF
>TRBJ1-2|TRBV6-5
CASSYLNSGGRGYTF
>TRBJ1-6|TRBV7-3
CASSEGVSGNSPLHF
>TRBJ2-5|TRBV20-1
CSARGTSAQYF
>TRBJ2-2|TRBV21-1
CASSQYDRGSTGELFF
>TRBJ2-1|TRBV18
CASSPTTAGLDLQFF
>TRBJ1-1|TRBV4-1
CASSQVLQGKGNTEAFF
>TRBJ1-4|TRBV5-1
CASSFGGGSEKLFF
>TRBJ2-1|TRBV6-2/TRBV6-3
CASSKGGGSNEQFF
>TRBJ2-2|TRBV30
CAWSAPSLVAGELYF
>TRBJ2-1|TRBV24-1
CATSDRDLQKEQFF
>TRBJ2-1|TRBV4-2
CASSLTLAAYEQFF
>TRBJ2-1|TRBV5-1
CASSLGRGLAGGGDNEQFF
>TRBJ2-1|TRBV6-2/TRBV6-3
CASTSRSVAYNEQFF
>TRBJ2-5|TRBV7-9
CASSFQRTSGQETQYF
>TRBJ2-7|TRBV6-2/TRBV6-3
CASRPTGSYEQYF
>TRBJ1-1|TRBV12-3/TRBV12-4
CASSLGGNTEAFF
>TRBJ2-2|TRBV30
CAWSERGRGHTGELFF
>TRBJ1-1|TRBV6-1
CASRLFLGMDTEAFF
>TRBJ2-7|TRBV3-1
CASSLNRLAGDEQYF
>TRBJ2-1|TRBV24-1
CATSEFGTSRRNEQFF
>TRBJ1-6|TRBV30
CAWCRVGSPLHF
>TRBJ1-5|TRBV15
CATSRDRTPSGNQPQHF
>TRBJ1-2|TRBV30
CAWSVPAGHGYTF
>TRBJ2-3|TRBV6-2/TRBV6-3
CASSYSSQLGDTQYF
>TRBJ2-7|TRBV27
CASSFGGAIYEQYF
>TRBJ2-4|TRBV20-1
CSARFRERAKNIQYF
>TRBJ2-1|TRBV15
CATSRDLAGGYNEQFF
>TRBJ2-1|TRBV4-2
CASSSGFYNEQFF
>TRBJ2-3|TRBV20-1
CSARELAGRTDTQYF
>TRBJ2-5|TRBV29-1
CSVTTGGETQYF
>TRBJ2-1|TRBV7-9
CASSLTGAGHDEQFF
>TRBJ2-5|TRBV29-1
CSASSGTETQYF
>TRBJ1-1|TRBV12-3/TRBV12-4
CASRLEQGSSTEAFF
>TRBJ1-1|TRBV24-1
CATSDAPGTGDREAFF
>TRBJ2-7|TRBV7-3
CASSPGTKLDYEQYF
>TRBJ2-1|TRBV3-1
CASSLLGIRTQEQFF
>TRBJ2-7|TRBV7-8
CASSLRETQSYEQYF
>TRBJ2-1|TRBV21-1
CASSKRGVGAEQFF
>TRBJ2-1|TRBV19
CASSLGTSGRPSEQFF
>TRBJ2-3|TRBV20-1
CSARERRTDTQYF
>TRBJ2-1|TRBV20-1
CSAGRVSSYNEQFF
>TRBJ2-7|TRBV9
CASSVTGNEQYF
>TRBJ2-1|TRBV12-3/TRBV12-4
CASTVIAGGPGEQFF
>TRBJ1-5|TRBV28
CASSHRPNSNQPQHF
>TRBJ2-7|TRBV6-2/TRBV6-3
CASSFPTYGRVPNEQYF
>TRBJ2-1|TRBV20-1
CSAPDGGGLTEQFF
>TRBJ2-3|TRBV25-1
CASSVRRLAGDVGTQYF
>TRBJ2-1|TRBV3-1
CASSPPRSGRALLSTSSYNEQFF
>TRBJ1-2|TRBV20-1
CSAEAKRPAYGYTF
>TRBJ2-1|TRBV3-1
CASSQRQGPFNEQFF
>TRBJ1-5|TRBV6-2/TRBV6-3
CASSPRDGHRYSNQPQHF